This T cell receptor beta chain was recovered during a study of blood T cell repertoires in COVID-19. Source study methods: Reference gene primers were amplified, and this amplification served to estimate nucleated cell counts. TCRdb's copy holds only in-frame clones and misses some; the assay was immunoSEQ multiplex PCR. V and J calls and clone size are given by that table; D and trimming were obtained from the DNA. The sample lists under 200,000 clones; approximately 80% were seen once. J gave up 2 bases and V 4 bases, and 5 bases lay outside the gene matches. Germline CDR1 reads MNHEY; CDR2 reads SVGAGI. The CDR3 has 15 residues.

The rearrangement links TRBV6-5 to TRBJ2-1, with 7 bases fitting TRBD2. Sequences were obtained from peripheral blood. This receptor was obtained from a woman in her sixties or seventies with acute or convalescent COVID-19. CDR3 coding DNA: TGTGCCAGCAGTTCGGGACGGGGGGCCTACAATGAGCAGTTCTTC. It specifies CASSSGRGAYNEQFF.